This entry lists 24 T cell receptor beta chains sequenced from one sample in a study of cytomegalovirus exposure and HLA in healthy donors. Primers: 60 Vbeta forward and 13 Jbeta reverse. The protocol was immunoSEQ multiplex PCR, while the TCRdb copy is restricted to in-frame clones and leaves out a portion. The sample lists approximately 140,000 clones, approximately 83% occurring once. Sequencing was performed on PBMCs. Receptor source: a male donor in good health and CMV-seronegative.

This clone was seen more than once but under ten times. One junction end disagrees with the germline gene, perhaps due to a read error. V usage is TRBV7-9 and J usage is TRBJ1-2; 9 bases line up with TRBD1. The length of the CDR3 is 16 residues. Germline CDR1 reads SEHNR; CDR2 reads FQNEAQ (reference sequence). CDR3 residues: CSSSLTIVQGAAGYTF. CDR3 coding DNA: TGTTCCAGCAGCTTGACGATTGTACAGGGGGCGGCCGGCTACACCTTC.

In its sample, this clone was seen a few times. This chain uses TRBV4-3 with TRBJ2-1; 8 bases align to TRBD2. V was clipped by 2 bases and J by 2 bases; unmatched bases: 8. The CDR3 is 17 amino acids. Germline V CDR1 and CDR2: LGHNA, YSLEER. CDR3 DNA sequence: TGCGCCAGCAGCCAAACGATCGGGGGGGGGACCTACAATGAGCAGTTCTTC. Its protein product is CASSQTIGGGTYNEQFF.

The sample holds a few counts of this clone. The chain carries TRBV27 and TRBJ2-1; 7 bases fit TRBD2. This CDR3 region has 16 residues. V lost 2 bases and J lost 7; bases outside the gene matches: 11. In germline, CDR1 is MNHEY, CDR2 SMNVEV (reference sequence). The CDR3 DNA is TGTGCCAGCAGTTTAAGGTTCGCGGGAGAGGGGAATGAGCAGTTCTTC. This translates into CASSLRFAGEGNEQFF.

This rearrangement joins TRBV19 to TRBJ1-4; D unresolved. The CDR3 totals 13 residues. Trimming pared 0 bases from V and 12 bases from J, leaving 11 bases between. The V gene's germline CDR1 is LNHDA and CDR2 SQIVND (reference sequence). The CDR3 loop is CASSIDLNGELFF. The DNA for the CDR3 is TGTGCCAGTAGTATAGATCTTAACGGGGAACTGTTTTTT.

The chain uses TRBV7-9 and TRBJ1-6; a weak D match, TRBD1 (5 bases). With 5 bases removed from V and 7 bases from J, the gap between germline ends came to 6 bases. The CDR3 length is 12 residues. Germline lookup yields CDR1 SEHNR and CDR2 FQNEAQ (reference sequence). Here the CDR3 reads CASSQGNSPLHF. In DNA, the CDR3 is TGTGCCAGCAGCCAGGGAAATTCACCCCTCCACTTT.

This clone was observed a single time. The chain recombines TRBV10-3 with TRBJ2-2, with a weak D call TRBD2 (6 bases). The CDR3 runs to 15 residues. The ends were cut back, 6 bases at V and 3 bases at J, with 14 bases in the middle. CDR1 is ENHRY and CDR2 is SYGVKD in the germline V gene. CDR3 DNA: TGTGCCATCAGCTCCCCGCGCGGGGACACCGGGGAGCTGTTTTTT. Its protein product is CAISSPRGDTGELFF.

The V and J genes are TRBV2 and TRBJ2-5, with D tentatively TRBD2 (6 bases). The V end lost 1 base, the J end lost 3 bases, and 12 bases lay between the germline ends. CDR1 and CDR2 from the germline V gene are SNHLY and FYNNEI. The CDR3 loop spans 15 amino acids. The chain's CDR3 is CASSEVNKREETQYF. In nucleotides, the CDR3 is TGTGCCAGCAGTGAAGTGAATAAGCGGGAAGAGACCCAGTACTTC.

This chain joins TRBV4-1 and TRBJ2-7; tentatively, D is TRBD1 (5 bases). Trimming removed 1 base at V and 6 bases at J, with 10 bases between. The germline gives CDR1 MGHRA, CDR2 YSYEKL. This CDR3 contains 13 residues. The CDR3 loop is CASSQGGLGEQYF. For the CDR3, the DNA is TGCGCCAGCAGCCAAGGGGGCTTAGGCGAGCAGTACTTC.

The rearrangement uses TRBV7-6 and TRBJ2-2; 9 positions match TRBD2. The length of the CDR3 is 16 residues. V shed 3 bases, J shed 6 bases, and the junction held 8 bases outside the gene matches. Germline-derived CDR1 and CDR2 are SGHVS and FNYEAQ. This chain's CDR3 is CASSFFAGGAAGELFF. CDR3 sequence (DNA): TGTGCCAGCAGCTTTTTTGCGGGAGGGGCGGCCGGGGAGCTGTTTTTT.

This clone is a singleton in its sample. The CDR3 DNA reads as TGTGCTAGTGGCCCCGGGGATTCGGGAGATGAGCAGTTCTTC. Its translation is CASGPGDSGDEQFF. This sequence joins TRBV12-5 and TRBJ2-1, with a possible D match to TRBD2 (6 bases). Germline V gives CDR1 LGHNT, CDR2 FRNRAP. CDR3 length equals 14 residues. Trimming left V 6 bases short and J 8 bases short, with 17 bases between.

V is TRBV28 and J is TRBJ2-6; no definite D call. CDR3 length: 14 amino acids. CDR1 is MDHEN and CDR2 is SYDVKM in the germline V gene. Trimming stripped 3 bases from V and 2 bases from J, with 5 bases between. CDR3 sequence: CASSFNTGANVLTF. DNA of the CDR3: TGTGCCAGCAGTTTCAACACTGGGGCCAACGTCCTGACTTTC.

The chain combines TRBV21-1 with TRBJ2-1; TRBD2 is the table's D call, not checked against the DNA. TRBV21-1 is described as a pseudogene. The CDR3 has 16 amino acids. Here the CDR3 reads CASNPHTGRPNNEQFF. The DNA of the CDR3 is TGTGCCAGCAACCCCCATACGGGGAGACCGAACAATGAGCAGTTCTTC.

The V gene is TRBV7-7, the J gene TRBJ1-5, with 7 bases lining up with TRBD1. The CDR3 has 19 residues. Trimming took 3 bases from V and 0 from J; bases not matched to a gene: 14. Germline lookup yields CDR1 SSHAT and CDR2 FNYEAQ (reference sequence). The CDR3, as DNA: TGTGCCAGCAGCTTCCACGCCCCAGGGGGACGCTATAGCAATCAGCCCCAGCATTTT. Its translation: CASSFHAPGGRYSNQPQHF.

The V gene is TRBV27, the J gene TRBJ1-5; 9 nucleotides agree with TRBD1. The germline V gene has CDR1 MNHEY and CDR2 SMNVEV (reference sequence). This CDR3 spans 16 amino acids. V dropped 5 bases and J dropped 6; count of bases not matched to a gene: 11. As DNA, the CDR3 is TGTGCCAGCAGTGAACACCGGGACAGGGTTTTTCAGCCCCAGCATTTT. Translated: CASSEHRDRVFQPQHF.

Here the CDR3 DNA reads TGTGCCACCAGCAGAGGAGGAAGCGGGAGCTATGAGCAGTTCTTC. It codes for CATSRGGSGSYEQFF. J is TRBJ2-1 and V is TRBV15; 8 bases align to TRBD2. V was pared by 1 base and J by 8 bases, with 7 bases of the junction left unmatched. The length of the CDR3 is 15 residues. The germline V gene encodes CDR1 LNHNV and CDR2 YYDKDF (reference sequence).

The V gene is TRBV14, the J gene TRBJ2-7, with D possibly matching TRBD2 (6 bases). Germline values: CDR1 SGHDN, CDR2 FVKESK. Trimming took off 4 bases at V and 5 bases at J, with 18 bases between the two ends. The CDR3 consists of 15 residues. The CDR3 loop reads CASSPSGGYWDEQYF. CDR3 nucleotides: TGTGCCAGCAGCCCCAGCGGAGGGTATTGGGACGAGCAGTACTTC.

In this sample, this clone turned up a few times. The gene calls are TRBV7-2 and TRBJ2-3; 7 bases are a match to TRBD1. V gave up 4 bases and J gave up 2 bases; unmatched junction bases: 3. The length of the CDR3 is 14 residues. Germline values: CDR1 SGHTA, CDR2 FQGNSA. The DNA for the CDR3 is TGTGCCAGCAGCTCGACAGGGTACACAGATACGCAGTATTTT. Its translation is CASSSTGYTDTQYF. Filled out from reference TRBV7-2 and TRBJ2-3, the complete variable domain reads GAGVSQSPSNKVTEKGKDVELRCDPISGHTALYWYRQSLGQGLEFLIYFQGNSAPDKSGLPSDRFSAERTGGSVSTLTIQRTQQEDSAVYLCASSSTGYTDTQYFGPGTRLTVL.

This chain links TRBV7-8 with TRBJ2-1; 10 nucleotides align to TRBD2. The CDR3 spans 16 residues. The junction had 6 bases not matched to a gene; V was cut back by 7 bases and J by 0 bases. The germline V gene encodes CDR1 SGHVS and CDR2 FQNEAQ. Written as DNA, the CDR3 is TGTGCCAGCATCGGGACTAGCGACCTCTCCTACAATGAGCAGTTCTTC. Protein product: CASIGTSDLSYNEQFF.

The chain links TRBV7-9 to TRBJ2-7; 10 bases agree with TRBD2. V gave up 11 bases and J gave up 5 bases; unmatched junction bases: 15. Germline values: CDR1 SEHNR, CDR2 FQNEAQ (reference sequence). CDR3 length: 15 residues. CDR3 amino acids: CAAARGLAGVNEQYF. For the CDR3, the DNA is TGTGCCGCCGCCCGGGGGCTAGCGGGAGTTAACGAGCAGTACTTC.

This clone showed up just a few times. The chain links TRBV4-2 to TRBJ1-5; no clear D. Germline-derived CDR1 and CDR2 are LGHNA and YNFKEQ. CDR3 length equals 14 residues. V lost 6 bases to trimming and J lost 3 bases, with 12 bases between them. Written as DNA, the CDR3 is TGTGCCAGCAGGCCTGGTGAGGACAATCAGCCCCAGCATTTT. This codes for CASRPGEDNQPQHF.

The chain carries TRBV6-5 and TRBJ1-1, with D hard to call. Trimming left V 7 bases short and J 5 bases short, with 17 bases between. This CDR3 spans 14 amino acids. CDR1 and CDR2 (germline): MNHEY, SVGAGI. The CDR3 is CASTPIGGRTEAFF. Here the CDR3 DNA reads TGTGCCAGCACCCCCATAGGAGGGCGGACTGAAGCTTTCTTT.

This chain links TRBV6-1 with TRBJ2-7; TRBD2 is a possible D gene (5 bases). CDR1 and CDR2 (germline): MNHNS, SASEGT. There are 14 residues in the CDR3. V was cut by 3 bases and J by 5 bases, with 14 bases left in between. Here the CDR3 reads CASSDFGESDEQYF. For the CDR3, the DNA is TGTGCCAGCAGTGATTTTGGGGAGAGTGACGAGCAGTACTTC.

V usage is TRBV13 and J usage is TRBJ1-2; possibly TRBD1 for D (5 bases). The CDR3 has 14 amino acids. Trimming shortened V by 2 bases and J by 4 bases, and 11 bases separated the two germline ends. Per germline, CDR1 PRHDT and CDR2 FYEKMQ (reference sequence). The CDR3 sequence: CASSLRGYPYGYTF. CDR3 in DNA: TGTGCCAGCAGCTTACGGGGGTACCCCTATGGCTACACCTTC.

The CDR3 reads CASSLGQGVFYGYTF. CDR3 sequence (DNA): TGTGCCAGCAGCTTAGGACAGGGGGTATTCTATGGCTACACCTTC. V and J are TRBV7-2 and TRBJ1-2, with 9 positions matching TRBD1. J was trimmed by 4 bases and V by 1 base; bases with no gene match: 4. CDR1 and CDR2 from the germline V gene are SGHTA and FQGNSA. This CDR3 is 15 amino acids long.